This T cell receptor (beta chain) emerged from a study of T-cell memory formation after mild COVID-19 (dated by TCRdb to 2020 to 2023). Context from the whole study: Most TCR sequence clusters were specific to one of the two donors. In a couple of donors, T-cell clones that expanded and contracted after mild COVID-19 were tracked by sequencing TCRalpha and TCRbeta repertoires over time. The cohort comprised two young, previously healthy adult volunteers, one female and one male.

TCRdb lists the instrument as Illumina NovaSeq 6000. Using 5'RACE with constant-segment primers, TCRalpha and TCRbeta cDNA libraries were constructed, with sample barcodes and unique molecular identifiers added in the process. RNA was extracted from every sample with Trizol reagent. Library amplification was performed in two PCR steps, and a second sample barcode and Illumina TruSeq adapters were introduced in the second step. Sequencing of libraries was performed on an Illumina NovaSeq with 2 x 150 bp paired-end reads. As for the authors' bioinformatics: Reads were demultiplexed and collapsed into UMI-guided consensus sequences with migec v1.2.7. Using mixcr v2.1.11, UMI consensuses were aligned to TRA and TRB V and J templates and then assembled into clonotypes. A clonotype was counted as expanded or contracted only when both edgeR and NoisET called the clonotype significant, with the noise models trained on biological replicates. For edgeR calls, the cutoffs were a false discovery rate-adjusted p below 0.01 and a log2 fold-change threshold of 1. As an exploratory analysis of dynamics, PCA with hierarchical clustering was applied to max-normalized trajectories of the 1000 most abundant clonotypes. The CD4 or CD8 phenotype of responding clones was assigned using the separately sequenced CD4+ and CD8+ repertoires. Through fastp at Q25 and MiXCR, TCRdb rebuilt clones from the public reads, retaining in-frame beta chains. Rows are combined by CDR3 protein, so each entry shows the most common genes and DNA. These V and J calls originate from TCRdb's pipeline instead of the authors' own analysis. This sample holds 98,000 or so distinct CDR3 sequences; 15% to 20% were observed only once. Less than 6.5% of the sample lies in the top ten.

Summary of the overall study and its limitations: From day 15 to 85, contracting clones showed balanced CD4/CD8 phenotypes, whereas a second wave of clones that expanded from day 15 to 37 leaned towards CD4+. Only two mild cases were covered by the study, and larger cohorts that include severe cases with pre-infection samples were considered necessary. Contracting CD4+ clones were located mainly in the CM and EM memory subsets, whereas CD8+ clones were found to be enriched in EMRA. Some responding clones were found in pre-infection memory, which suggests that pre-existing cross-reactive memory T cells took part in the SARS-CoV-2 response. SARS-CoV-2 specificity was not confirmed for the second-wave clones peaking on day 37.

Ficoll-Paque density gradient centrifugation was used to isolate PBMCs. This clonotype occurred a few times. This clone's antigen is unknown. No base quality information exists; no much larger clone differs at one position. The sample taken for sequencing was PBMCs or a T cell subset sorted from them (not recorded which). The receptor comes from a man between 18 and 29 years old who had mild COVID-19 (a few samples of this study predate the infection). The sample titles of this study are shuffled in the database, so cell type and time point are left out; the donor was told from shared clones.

CDR3 region: CASSLTVAGGPSTQYF. In nucleotides, the sequence is TGTGCCAGCAGCTTAACAGTAGCGGGGGGGCCATCGACCCAGTACTTC. Rearrangement joined TRBV7-3 to TRBJ2-5, with TRBD2 identical over 11 junction bases. The CDR3 contains 16 residues, cysteine and phenylalanine counted. Just the 48-base CDR3 DNA is kept, in frame starting at base 1. The germline V gene sets CDR1 to SGHTA and CDR2 to FQGTGA. Germline trimming: 0 bases from V, 7 bases from J; junction bases outside gene matches: 7.